Below, 14 T cell receptor beta chains from the same sample are listed, as sequenced in a study of T cell changes during pregnancy in multiple sclerosis (dated 2019 in TCRdb). The library came from the immunoSEQ multiplex PCR assay. Here the immuneACCESS table is served through TCRdb, limited to in-frame sequences with V and J called. Missing clones are a known gap in these copies; in checked studies unresolved V genes cover under half, and the rest lacks a known reason. The sample yields about 46,000 clones; 91% were counted once. The ten largest account for 2.9% of the sample. The sample here was CD8+ T cells from peripheral blood mononuclear cells, taken in the second trimester of pregnancy. These receptors originate from a female donor with multiple sclerosis, enrolled in a pregnancy study.

In nucleotides, the CDR3 is TGCGCCAGCAGCCAAGTGGCGGGGGCTACAGATACGCAGTATTTT. It yields the protein CASSQVAGATDTQYF. V and J are TRBV4-1 and TRBJ2-3, with a weak D call TRBD2 (7 bases). V was shortened by 1 base and J by 3 bases, with 11 bases between the two germline ends. The length of the CDR3 is 15 residues. CDR1 MGHRA and CDR2 YSYEKL come from the germline V gene.

This clone is a singleton in its sample. This rearrangement joins TRBV19 to TRBJ1-4; TRBD1 matches at 10 bases. Germline V gene data show CDR1 as LNHDA and CDR2 as SQIVND (reference sequence). V gave up 9 bases and J gave up 7 bases; unmatched junction bases: 17. The CDR3 covers 17 residues. The DNA for the CDR3 is TGTGCCAGCCAAACCGGGACAGGGGCCGGTCCAGCTGAAAAACTGTTTTTT. Translating it yields CASQTGTGAGPAEKLFF.

This chain connects TRBV6-5 to TRBJ1-1; D unresolved. The germline gives CDR1 MNHEY, CDR2 SVGAGI. With 6 bases removed from V and 0 bases from J, the gap between germline ends came to 8 bases. The CDR3 has 13 amino acids. The CDR3 region is CASRLAVNTEAFF. CDR3 bases: TGTGCCAGCAGGCTGGCGGTGAACACTGAAGCTTTCTTT.

V gene TRBV2 combines with J gene TRBJ2-7, with 7 nucleotides matching TRBD1. V was pared by 10 bases and J by 4 bases, with 13 bases of the junction left unmatched. From germline, CDR1 is SNHLY and CDR2 FYNNEI. The CDR3 runs 14 residues. For the CDR3, the DNA is TGTGCCATGATTAACAGGGGTAGTGGATACGAGCAGTACTTC. It is translated as CAMINRGSGYEQYF.

This clone has only a few counts. This chain joins TRBV4-2 and TRBJ2-7, with TRBD1 matching 8 bases. V lost 2 bases to trimming and J lost 5 bases; unmatched junction nucleotides: 5. Germline loops: CDR1 LGHNA, CDR2 YNFKEQ. This CDR3 has 14 amino acids. In nucleotides, the CDR3 is TGTGCCAGCAGCCAAACAGGGGGGCGGGACGAGCAGTACTTC. Protein product: CASSQTGGRDEQYF.

The chain employs TRBV20-1 and TRBJ2-1, with unresolved D. The CDR3 covers 11 residues. With 6 bases removed from V and 7 bases from J, the gap between germline ends came to 10 bases. In germline, CDR1 is DFQATT, CDR2 SNEGSKA (reference sequence). The CDR3: CSATEPNEQFF. CDR3 coding DNA: TGCAGTGCAACAGAGCCGAATGAGCAGTTCTTC.

The gene calls are TRBV2 and TRBJ1-6; weak D call: TRBD1 (6 bases). The germline CDR1 and CDR2 sequences are SNHLY and FYNNEI. V shed 6 bases and J shed 7 bases, with 13 bases lying between them. CDR3 length: 14 residues. The chain's CDR3 is CASRGAGNNSPLHF. Written as DNA, the CDR3 is TGTGCCAGCAGGGGGGCAGGGAACAATTCACCCCTCCACTTT.

The rearrangement joins TRBV12-5 to TRBJ1-2, with D perhaps matching TRBD1 (5 bases). The CDR3 runs 15 residues. V shed 4 bases and J shed 7 bases, with 19 bases lying between them. Germline CDR1 is LGHNT and CDR2 is FRNRAP. DNA for the CDR3: TGTGCTAGTGGTTGGTGGGGCCTACCCCAGGGTGGCTACACCTTC. The encoded protein is CASGWWGLPQGGYTF. Looking up the rest from reference TRBV12-5 and TRBJ1-2 gives the full variable domain: DARVTQTPRHKVTEMGQEVTMRCQPILGHNTVFWYRQTMMQGLELLAYFRNRAPLDDSGMPKDRFSAEMPDATLATLKIQPSEPRDSAVYFCASGWWGLPQGGYTFGSGTRLTVV.

The chain combines TRBV6-4 with TRBJ1-1; D remains unclear. V gave up 0 bases and J gave up 2 bases, with 4 bases separating them. The CDR3 spans 13 residues. The germline V gene encodes CDR1 MRHNA and CDR2 SNTAGT. The CDR3 DNA reads TGTGCCAGCAGTGACTCGAGCAACACTGAAGCTTTCTTT. This translates into CASSDSSNTEAFF.

This clone was observed a single time. The chain employs TRBV11-2 and TRBJ1-1; D unclear. The V gene lost 3 bases and the J gene lost 7 bases, with 12 bases spanning the gap. Germline assignment: CDR1 SGHAT and CDR2 FQNNGV. The CDR3 has 13 residues. CDR3 nucleotides: TGTGCCAGCAGCTTTGGTCTCGGCGGTGAAGCTTTCTTT. It translates to CASSFGLGGEAFF.

The rearrangement joins TRBV10-2 to TRBJ2-7, with D maybe TRBD2 (6 bases). Trimming took off 4 bases at V and 0 bases at J, with 13 bases between the two ends. The CDR3 spans 15 residues. CDR1 is WSHSY, CDR2 SAAADI, per germline. The CDR3: CASSGEDVRSYEQYF. CDR3 sequence (DNA): TGCGCCAGCAGTGGGGAGGACGTACGCTCCTACGAGCAGTACTTC.

The chain carries TRBV7-9 and TRBJ2-7; TRBD1 matches at 12 bases. J gave up 0 bases and V 1 base, and 1 base lay outside the gene matches. Germline CDR1 reads SEHNR; CDR2 reads FQNEAQ (reference sequence). There are 16 residues in the CDR3. The CDR3, as DNA: TGTGCCAGCAGCTTAGGGGACAGGGGGCTCTCCTACGAGCAGTACTTC. Protein sequence: CASSLGDRGLSYEQYF.

In DNA, the CDR3 is TGTGCCAGTAGTCCTGGACAGGGGGCCTCCTACGAGCAGTACTTC. It yields the protein CASSPGQGASYEQYF. The chain couples TRBV19 to TRBJ2-7; 11 bases map to TRBD1. The CDR3 consists of 15 residues. V trimming: 5 bases; J trimming: 0 bases; junction bases outside the gene matches: 3. Germline CDR1 LNHDA, CDR2 SQIVND (reference sequence). The full variable domain, with the rest looked up from reference TRBV19 and TRBJ2-7, is DGGITQSPKYLFRKEGQNVTLSCEQNLNHDAMYWYRQDPGQGLRLIYYSQIVNDFQKGDIAEGYSVSREKKESFPLTVTSAQKNPTAFYLCASSPGQGASYEQYFGPGTRLTVT.

The genes are TRBV30 and TRBJ2-3, with a weak D call TRBD2 (6 bases). The CDR3 extends over 16 amino acids. The germline V gene encodes CDR1 GTSNPN and CDR2 SVGIG (reference sequence). The V and J ends lost 0 bases and 2 bases respectively, with 15 bases between them. The CDR3 coding sequence is TGTGCCTGGAGTGTCGGGAGCGGCGACCTCACAGATACGCAGTATTTT. Translating it yields CAWSVGSGDLTDTQYF.